This TCR beta chain was documented in a study of neurological immune-mediated disorders. Looked up from germline, CDR1 is DFQATT and CDR2 is SNEGSKA (reference sequence). The CDR3 is 13 amino acids. Germline trimming cut 3 bases from V and 4 bases from J; bases unmatched to any gene: 5. TCRdb used MiXCR to reprocess the 5' RACE reads, holding one entry per CDR3 protein. The sample holds 50,000 to 70,000 distinct CDR3 sequences; 3% to 4% are singletons and the top ten take about 3.5%. The chain employs TRBV20-1 and TRBJ1-2; 7 nucleotides line up with TRBD1. The TCR sequence derives from a man aged 35-49 years with multiple sclerosis. The sequencing sample was made of PBMCs. CDR3 coding DNA: TGCAGTGCTAGGGAGGGGGCCCTCTATGGCTACACCTTC. Its translation is CSAREGALYGYTF.